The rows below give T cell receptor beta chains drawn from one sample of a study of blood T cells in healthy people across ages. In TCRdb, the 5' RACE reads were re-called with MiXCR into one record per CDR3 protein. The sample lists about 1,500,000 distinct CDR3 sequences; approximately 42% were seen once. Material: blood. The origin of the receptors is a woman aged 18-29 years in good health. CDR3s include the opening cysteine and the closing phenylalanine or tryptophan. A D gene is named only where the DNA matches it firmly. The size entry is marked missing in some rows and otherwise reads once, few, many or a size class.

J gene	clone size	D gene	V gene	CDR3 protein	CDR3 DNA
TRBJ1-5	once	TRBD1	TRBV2	CASSERVDRASNQPQHF	TGTGCCAGCAGTGAAAGGGTAGACAGGGCTAGCAATCAGCCCCAGCATTTT
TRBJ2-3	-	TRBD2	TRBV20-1	CSADERGGYTDTQYF	TGCAGTGCTGACGAGCGGGGGGGGTACACAGATACGCAGTATTTT
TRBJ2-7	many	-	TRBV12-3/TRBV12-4	CASSAGEGGEQYF	TGTGCCAGCAGTGCCGGGGAGGGGGGCGAGCAGTACTTC
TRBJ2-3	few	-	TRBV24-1	CATSDPDRNTDTQYF	TGTGCCACCAGTGACCCCGACAGGAACACAGATACGCAGTATTTT
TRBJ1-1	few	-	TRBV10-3	CAISESTGAGTEAFF	TGTGCCATCAGTGAGTCTACGGGGGCCGGCACTGAAGCTTTCTTT
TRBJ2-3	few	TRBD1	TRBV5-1	CASSLPLVGQGFADTQYF	TGCGCCAGCAGCTTACCCTTAGTTGGACAGGGGTTTGCAGATACGCAGTATTTT
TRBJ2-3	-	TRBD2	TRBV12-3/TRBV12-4	CASSMTSVTTDTEYF	TGTGCCAGCAGTATGACTAGCGTGACCACAGATACGGAATATTTT
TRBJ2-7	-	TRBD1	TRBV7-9	CASSFGTGGLLFNEQYF	TGTGCCAGCAGCTTCGGGACAGGGGGCCTTTTATTCAATGAGCAGTACTTC
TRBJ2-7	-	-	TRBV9	CASSPRPRLAYSYEQYF	TGTGCCAGCAGCCCGCGACCCCGGCTGGCGTACTCCTACGAGCAGTACTTC
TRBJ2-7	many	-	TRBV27	CASSLNHEQYF	TGTGCCAGCAGTTTAAACCACGAGCAGTACTTC
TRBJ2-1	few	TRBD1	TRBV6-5	CASSYSGQASYNEQFF	TGTGCCAGCAGTTACTCGGGACAGGCCTCCTACAATGAGCAGTTCTTC
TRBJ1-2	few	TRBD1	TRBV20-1	CSADTGVGGYTF	TGCAGTGCTGACACAGGGGTGGGGGGCTACACCTTC
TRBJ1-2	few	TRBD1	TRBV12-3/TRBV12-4	CASTRDRGYGYTF	TGTGCCAGCACCCGGGACAGGGGCTATGGCTACACCTTC
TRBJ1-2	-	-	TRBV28	CASSSPEALSGSYTF	TGTGCCAGCAGTTCCCCGGAAGCGCTTTCAGGAAGCTACACCTTC
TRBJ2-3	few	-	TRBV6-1	CASLRGGYTDTQYF	TGTGCCAGCTTGAGAGGCGGATACACAGATACGCAGTATTTT
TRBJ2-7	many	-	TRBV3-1	CASSQGDRSYEQYF	TGTGCCAGCAGCCAAGGCGACAGATCCTACGAGCAGTACTTC
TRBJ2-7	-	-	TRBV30	CAWSVLGVAAYEQYF	TGTGCCTGGAGTGTACTGGGGGTCGCGGCCTACGAGCAGTACTTC
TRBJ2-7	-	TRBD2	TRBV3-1	CASSQEPSGNYEQYF	TGTGCCAGCAGCCAAGAACCTAGCGGGAATTACGAGCAGTACTTC
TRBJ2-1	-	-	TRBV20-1	CSATKGQETYNEQFF	TGCAGTGCTACCAAGGGCCAGGAGACCTACAATGAGCAGTTCTTC
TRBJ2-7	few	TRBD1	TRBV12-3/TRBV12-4	CASSLRTGGINEQYF	TGTGCCAGCAGTTTAAGGACAGGGGGAATCAACGAGCAGTACTTC
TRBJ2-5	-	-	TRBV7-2	CASKYSDQETQYF	TGTGCCAGCAAGTACAGCGACCAAGAGACCCAGTACTTC
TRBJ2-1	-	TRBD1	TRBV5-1	CASSASGTGGNEQFF	TGCGCCAGCAGCGCCTCCGGGACAGGGGGGAATGAGCAGTTCTTC
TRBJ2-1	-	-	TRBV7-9	CSSSFRGDEQFF	TGTTCCAGCAGCTTCAGGGGAGATGAGCAGTTCTTC
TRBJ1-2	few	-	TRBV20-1	CSATRRATNYGYTF	TGCAGTGCCACCCGACGGGCAACTAACTATGGCTACACCTTC
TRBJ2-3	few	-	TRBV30	CAYGTEQSSTDTQYF	TGTGCCTACGGGACGGAGCAATCTAGCACAGATACGCAGTATTTT
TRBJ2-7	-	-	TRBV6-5	CASSYRDLSYEQYF	TGTGCCAGCAGTTACCGGGACCTCTCCTACGAGCAGTACTTC
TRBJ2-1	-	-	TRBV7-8	CASTYDRGAGSQFF	TGTGCCAGCACCTATGACCGGGGGGCGGGATCGCAGTTCTTC
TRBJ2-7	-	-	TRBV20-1	CSARDSQQALSYEQYF	TGCAGTGCTAGAGATTCCCAACAGGCCCTCTCCTACGAGCAGTACTTC
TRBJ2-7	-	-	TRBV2	CASTQTGQGAYEQYF	TGTGCCAGCACCCAAACCGGCCAGGGTGCCTACGAGCAGTACTTC
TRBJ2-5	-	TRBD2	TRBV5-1	CASSKRGVETQYF	TGCGCCAGCAGTAAGCGGGGGGTTGAGACCCAGTACTTC
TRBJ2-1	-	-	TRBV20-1	CSASLGANEQFF	TGCAGTGCTAGCTTAGGGGCCAATGAGCAGTTCTTC
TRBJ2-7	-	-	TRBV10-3	CAISGEGPYEQYF	TGTGCCATCAGTGGAGAGGGTCCCTACGAGCAGTACTTC
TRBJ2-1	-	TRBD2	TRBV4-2	CASSQPGGLGNEQFF	TGTGCCAGCAGCCAACCGGGGGGGCTAGGAAATGAGCAGTTCTTC
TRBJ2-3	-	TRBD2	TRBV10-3	CAINGLAGTSTDTQYF	TGTGCCATCAACGGACTAGCGGGGACCAGCACAGATACGCAGTATTTT
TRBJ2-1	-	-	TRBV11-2	CASGAGAYYNEQFF	TGTGCCAGCGGGGCGGGCGCTTACTACAATGAGCAGTTCTTC
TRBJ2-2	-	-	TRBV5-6	CASSMYPPGTGELFF	TGTGCCAGCAGCATGTACCCCCCGGGCACCGGGGAGCTGTTTTTT
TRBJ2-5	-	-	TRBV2	CASSEVSSLNEQYF	TGTGCCAGCAGTGAAGTTTCTTCCCTCAATGAACAGTACTTC